The clone carrying this TCR beta chain was counted a few times. The V and J ends lost 4 bases and 0 bases respectively, with 6 bases between them. CDR3 length: 12 residues. In germline, CDR1 is SQVTM, CDR2 ANQGSEA. It was with random hexamers that 0.5 to 1 ug RNA was reverse transcribed. In TCRdb, the immunoSEQ multiplex PCR reads were re-called with MiXCR into one record per CDR3 protein. The sample gives around 110,000 distinct CDR3 sequences, 96% of which show up once; over 0.12% is in the top ten. These data are taken from a study of CD8 T cells in Susac syndrome. The rearrangement uses TRBV29-1 and TRBJ1-1; no clear D gene. The sequenced sample was CD4+ T cells from PBMCs. The sequence was obtained from a human donor with Susac syndrome. DNA for the CDR3: TGCAGCGTTGGACATATGAACACTGAAGCTTTCTTT. Translating gives CSVGHMNTEAFF. The complete variable domain, with remaining parts taken from reference TRBV29-1 and TRBJ1-1, reads SAVISQKPSRDICQRGTSLTIQCQVDSQVTMMFWYRQQPGQSLTLIATANQGSEATYESGFVIDKFPISRPNLTFSTLTVSNMSPEDSSIYLCSVGHMNTEAFFGQGTRLTVV.